Listed below are T cell receptor beta chains from one sample, sequenced in a study of T cell responses to AZD1222 COVID-19 vaccine. Measured with immunoSEQ multiplex PCR; TCRdb has only the in-frame clones, and not every one. The table shows about 100,000 clones, with 89% occurring only once. The source was peripheral blood, collected on day 0 of AZD1222 vaccination. The origin of the receptors is an adult in good health. Each CDR3 is given with its conserved first and last residue. A D gene is named only where the DNA matches it firmly. Where a row states a size, it is once, few, many or the class of an expanded clone; other rows omit it.

j_call: TRBJ2-3
d_call: TRBD1
cdr3_length: 13
clone_size: .
v_call: TRBV24-1
cdr3_nt: TGTGCCTCCACAGGGGCCAACACAGATACGCAGTATTTT
cdr3_aa: CASTGANTDTQYF

j_call: TRBJ2-3
d_call: .
cdr3_length: 14
clone_size: .
v_call: TRBV6-4
cdr3_nt: TGTGCCAGTAAGGTGGGACATAGCACAGATACGCAGTATTTT
cdr3_aa: CASKVGHSTDTQYF

j_call: TRBJ2-1
d_call: .
cdr3_length: 15
clone_size: .
v_call: TRBV24-1
cdr3_nt: TGTGCCACCGGGACACGGACAGCAGGCTACAATGAGCAGTTCTTC
cdr3_aa: CATGTRTAGYNEQFF

j_call: TRBJ2-7
d_call: TRBD2
cdr3_length: 16
clone_size: .
v_call: TRBV20-1
cdr3_nt: TGCAGTGCTAGTTCCGGCGGGACGGGAGGCGGGACGGAGCAGTACTTC
cdr3_aa: CSASSGGTGGGTEQYF

j_call: TRBJ1-6
d_call: .
cdr3_length: 18
clone_size: .
v_call: TRBV15
cdr3_nt: TGTGCCACCAGCAGAGTCTGGGACGGGAGCTCCTATAATTCACCCCTCCACTTT
cdr3_aa: CATSRVWDGSSYNSPLHF

j_call: TRBJ2-7
d_call: TRBD2
cdr3_length: 17
clone_size: .
v_call: TRBV7-2
cdr3_nt: TGTGCCAGCAGCTTACAAGGGACTAGCGGGGATCCCTACGAGCAGTACTTC
cdr3_aa: CASSLQGTSGDPYEQYF

j_call: TRBJ1-2
d_call: .
cdr3_length: 15
clone_size: .
v_call: TRBV18
cdr3_nt: TGTGCCAGCTCACCAAGCGGACAGCCCAACTATGGCTACACCTTC
cdr3_aa: CASSPSGQPNYGYTF

j_call: TRBJ2-6
d_call: TRBD1
cdr3_length: 15
clone_size: once
v_call: TRBV28
cdr3_nt: TGTGCCAGCAGTGGCTCGGGACAGCCCCGGGACGTCCTGACTTTC
cdr3_aa: CASSGSGQPRDVLTF

j_call: TRBJ1-6
d_call: .
cdr3_length: 14
clone_size: once
v_call: TRBV6-7
cdr3_nt: TGTGCCAGCGGGTCCGGGCCACCCCTTTGTAGGATCCACTTT
cdr3_aa: CASGSGPPLCRIHF

j_call: TRBJ2-1
d_call: TRBD1
cdr3_length: 13
clone_size: once
v_call: TRBV24-1
cdr3_nt: TGTGCCACCAGAGGGACAGGGGTAAATGAGCAGTTCTTC
cdr3_aa: CATRGTGVNEQFF

j_call: TRBJ2-7
d_call: .
cdr3_length: 11
clone_size: .
v_call: TRBV6-5
cdr3_nt: TGTGCCAGCAGTCCCGGGAACGAGCAGTACTTC
cdr3_aa: CASSPGNEQYF

j_call: TRBJ2-3
d_call: TRBD2
cdr3_length: 17
clone_size: .
v_call: TRBV7-2
cdr3_nt: TGTGCCAGCAGCGGGGGACTAGCGGGCGCTAACACAGATACGCAGTATTTT
cdr3_aa: CASSGGLAGANTDTQYF

j_call: TRBJ1-5
d_call: TRBD1
cdr3_length: 15
clone_size: .
v_call: TRBV6-6
cdr3_nt: TGTGCCAGCAGTTTAAGACAGGGAAGGGGTCAGCCCCAGCATTTT
cdr3_aa: CASSLRQGRGQPQHF

j_call: TRBJ2-4
d_call: .
cdr3_length: 16
clone_size: .
v_call: TRBV30
cdr3_nt: TGTGCCTGGCAACCACCCTACGGTTTAGCCAAAAACATTCAGTACTTC
cdr3_aa: CAWQPPYGLAKNIQYF

j_call: TRBJ2-7
d_call: .
cdr3_length: 11
clone_size: .
v_call: TRBV28
cdr3_nt: TGTGCCAGCAGTGGGGGGCCCCGACCGTACTTC
cdr3_aa: CASSGGPRPYF

j_call: TRBJ2-3
d_call: TRBD1
cdr3_length: 14
clone_size: .
v_call: TRBV6-5
cdr3_nt: TGTGCCAGCACCTGGACAGGGGCAACAGATACGCAGTATTTT
cdr3_aa: CASTWTGATDTQYF

j_call: TRBJ2-2
d_call: .
cdr3_length: 14
clone_size: .
v_call: TRBV7-9
cdr3_nt: TGTGCCAGCAGAGGGCAGGCAGACACCGGGGAGCTGTTTTTT
cdr3_aa: CASRGQADTGELFF

j_call: TRBJ1-2
d_call: TRBD1
cdr3_length: 14
clone_size: .
v_call: TRBV28
cdr3_nt: TGTGCCAGCAGTTTAGGGTTGACAGGGAAGGGCTACACCTTC
cdr3_aa: CASSLGLTGKGYTF

j_call: TRBJ2-1
d_call: .
cdr3_length: 15
clone_size: once
v_call: TRBV7-9
cdr3_nt: TGTGCCAGCAGTTCTAGCGAGAGCTCCTACAATGAGCAGTTCTTC
cdr3_aa: CASSSSESSYNEQFF

j_call: TRBJ2-5
d_call: .
cdr3_length: 13
clone_size: .
v_call: TRBV12-3/TRBV12-4
cdr3_nt: TGTGCCAGCAGTTTAGTTCAATCGGTGACCCAGTACTTC
cdr3_aa: CASSLVQSVTQYF

j_call: TRBJ2-3
d_call: TRBD2
cdr3_length: 16
clone_size: few
v_call: TRBV19
cdr3_nt: TGTGCCAGTAGTATCCGAGCGGGAGGGTTCACAGATACGCAGTATTTT
cdr3_aa: CASSIRAGGFTDTQYF

j_call: TRBJ2-1
d_call: TRBD2
cdr3_length: 16
clone_size: few
v_call: TRBV9
cdr3_nt: TGTGCCAGCACCTCGGGGGTGAGCGGGAGTTACGATGAGCAGTTCTTC
cdr3_aa: CASTSGVSGSYDEQFF

j_call: TRBJ1-1
d_call: .
cdr3_length: 12
clone_size: .
v_call: TRBV29-1
cdr3_nt: TGCAGCGTTGGGCAGGGGAGTACTGAAGCTTTCTTT
cdr3_aa: CSVGQGSTEAFF

j_call: TRBJ1-1
d_call: .
cdr3_length: 16
clone_size: .
v_call: TRBV19
cdr3_nt: TGTGCCTGTAGTGGGGGCGGGTCCAGGGCGAACACTGAAGCTTTCTTT
cdr3_aa: CACSGGGSRANTEAFF

j_call: TRBJ2-1
d_call: .
cdr3_length: 14
clone_size: .
v_call: TRBV6-2/TRBV6-3
cdr3_nt: TGTGCCAGCAGTTACTCGGGTAGGTCCGGTGAGCAGTTCTTC
cdr3_aa: CASSYSGRSGEQFF

j_call: TRBJ1-5
d_call: .
cdr3_length: 13
clone_size: .
v_call: TRBV7-2
cdr3_nt: TGTGCCAGCAGCGTAACAGGGTTCCAGCCCCAGCATTTT
cdr3_aa: CASSVTGFQPQHF

j_call: TRBJ2-6
d_call: .
cdr3_length: 15
clone_size: .
v_call: TRBV6-5
cdr3_nt: TGTGCCAGCAGTTACTCAGACTCTGGGGCCAACGTCCTGACTTTC
cdr3_aa: CASSYSDSGANVLTF